This TCR beta chain was sequenced in a study of cytomegalovirus exposure and HLA in healthy donors. Background on the study: Samples from HLA-typed donors yielded 85 million to 95 million unique TCRs in an early data release. Study conclusions and caveats: One variant, a missense change in DCLRE1C, was linked in a later analysis to TCR beta V- and J-gene trimming.

The CDR3 sequence is 11 residues long. Germline CDR1 LNHDA, CDR2 SQIVND (reference sequence). With 6 bases clipped from V and 11 bases from J, the junction kept 4 bases outside the gene matches. The PCR contained 60 Vbeta and 13 Jbeta primers. Sequencing used immunoSEQ multiplex PCR; TCRdb keeps in-frame clones, though not all of them. The repertoire holds some 200,000 clones, with 70% to 80% as singletons. In regard to this clone: Its matching antigen is unknown.

The sequence derives from a male donor in good health and CMV-seropositive. Sequenced material: PBMCs. The J gene is TRBJ1-5, the V gene TRBV19, with 7 bases matching TRBD1. The CDR3 sequence is CASSDQGAQHF. Here the CDR3 DNA reads TGTGCCAGTAGCGATCAGGGGGCCCAGCATTTT.